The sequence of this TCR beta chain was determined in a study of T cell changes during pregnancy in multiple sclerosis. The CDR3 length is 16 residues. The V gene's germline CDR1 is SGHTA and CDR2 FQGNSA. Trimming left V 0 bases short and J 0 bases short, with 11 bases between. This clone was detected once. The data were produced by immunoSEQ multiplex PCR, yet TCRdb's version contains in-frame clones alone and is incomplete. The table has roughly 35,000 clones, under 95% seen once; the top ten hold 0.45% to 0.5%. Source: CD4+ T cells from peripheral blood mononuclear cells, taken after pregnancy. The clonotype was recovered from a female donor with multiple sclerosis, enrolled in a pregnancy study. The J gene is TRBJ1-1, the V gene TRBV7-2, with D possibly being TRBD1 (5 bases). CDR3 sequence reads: CASSLARPGLNTEAFF. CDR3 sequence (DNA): TGTGCCAGCAGCTTAGCCCGCCCAGGGTTGAACACTGAAGCTTTCTTT.